This passage covers 16 T cell receptor beta chains from one sample sequenced in a study of identical twins. A single record per CDR3 protein comes from TCRdb applying MiXCR to the 5' RACE reads. The repertoire holds roughly 690,000 distinct CDR3 sequences, around 6% seen once, with 1.5% to 2% in the top ten. Material: naive T cells sorted from blood. The receptors stem from a man younger than 35 in good health.

The chain uses TRBV7-6 and TRBJ2-7; 10 nucleotides line up with TRBD2. The CDR3 loop spans 15 amino acids. V lost 5 bases, J lost 5 bases, and 9 bases stayed unmatched. Germline V gene sequence: CDR1 SGHVS, CDR2 FNYEAQ. The CDR3 nucleotides are TGTGCCAGCAGCGTTAGCGGGAGGAGAGGGGACGAGCAGTACTTC. Translating it yields CASSVSGRRGDEQYF.

This clonotype showed up just a few times. This chain uses TRBV12-3 or TRBV12-4 with TRBJ2-5; 10 bases fit TRBD1. V trimming: 5 bases; J trimming: 5 bases; junction bases outside the gene matches: 5. The CDR3 has 14 residues. The CDR3 is CASSGTGAAETQYF. CDR3 in DNA: TGTGCCAGCAGTGGGACAGGGGCGGCGGAGACCCAGTACTTC.

This clonotype was counted at least ten times. The chain recombines TRBV5-1 with TRBJ2-1; D is unresolved. Germline V CDR1 and CDR2: SGHRS, YFSETQ. Trimming stripped 0 bases from V and 4 bases from J, with 11 bases between. This CDR3 is 15 amino acids long. Written as DNA, the CDR3 is TGCGCCAGCAGCTTGGCTGGGATTCAATACAATGAGCAGTTCTTC. Translating it yields CASSLAGIQYNEQFF.

This clonotype was seen ten or more times. The genes are TRBV5-1 and TRBJ2-7; D may correspond to TRBD1 or TRBD2 (5 bases each). CDR1 SGHRS and CDR2 YFSETQ come from the germline V gene. This CDR3 comprises 15 residues. The V end lost 0 bases, the J end lost 3 bases, and 13 bases lay between the germline ends. CDR3 nucleotides: TGCGCCAGCAGCTTGGGGGGGAGTTCGATCTACGAGCAGTACTTC. Residues: CASSLGGSSIYEQYF.

This clonotype was observed at least ten times. CDR3 nucleotide sequence: TGCAGCGTCCTTTTACTAGTGAACCAAGAGACCCAGTACTTC. This codes for CSVLLLVNQETQYF. The chain combines TRBV29-1 with TRBJ2-5; D is possibly TRBD2 (5 bases). V was cut by 6 bases and J by 0 bases, with 14 bases left in between. Germline loops: CDR1 SQVTM, CDR2 ANQGSEA. This CDR3 region has 14 residues.

The rearrangement joins TRBV29-1 to TRBJ2-1; TRBD2 is a possible D gene (5 bases). V lost 5 bases and J 6 bases, leaving 14 bases between the germline ends. Germline V lookup: CDR1 SQVTM, CDR2 ANQGSEA. This CDR3 is 13 amino acids long. The CDR3 protein is CSVSSKSGNEQFF. The CDR3 DNA is TGCAGCGTTTCTAGCAAATCTGGCAATGAGCAGTTCTTC.

In its sample, this clonotype was seen many times. V usage is TRBV20-1 and J usage is TRBJ2-5, with D possibly TRBD2 on 6 matching bases. V was trimmed by 0 bases and J by 5 bases, leaving 10 bases between them. Germline values: CDR1 DFQATT, CDR2 SNEGSKA (reference sequence). The CDR3 is made up of 13 amino acids. The CDR3 loop is CSARESGGETQYF. CDR3 in DNA: TGCAGTGCTAGAGAGTCCGGGGGTGAGACCCAGTACTTC.

The V call is TRBV27, the J call TRBJ1-2, with D possibly TRBD1 on 5 matching bases. Germline CDR1 and CDR2: MNHEY and SMNVEV (reference sequence). The V and J ends lost 5 bases and 5 bases respectively, with 12 bases between them. The CDR3 spans 13 residues. This CDR3 reads CASSPGRIYGYTF. The CDR3 DNA reads TGTGCCAGCAGTCCGGGACGGATTTATGGCTACACCTTC.

This clonotype was recorded many times. The chain couples TRBV5-5 to TRBJ2-1, with unresolved D. CDR1 SGHKS and CDR2 YYEKEE come from the germline V gene (reference sequence). V lost 0 bases and J lost 0, with 7 bases in between. The CDR3 is 15 residues long. CDR3 amino acids: CASSLETHSYNEQFF. The CDR3 DNA is TGTGCCAGCAGCTTGGAAACGCACTCCTACAATGAGCAGTTCTTC. Full variable domain (rest looked up from reference TRBV5-5 and TRBJ2-1): DAGVTQSPTHLIKTRGQQVTLRCSPISGHKSVSWYQQVLGQGPQFIFQYYEKEERGRGNFPDRFSARQFPNYSSELNVNALLLGDSALYLCASSLETHSYNEQFFGPGTRLTVL.

This clonotype was seen repeatedly, ten times or more. The chain employs TRBV12-3 or TRBV12-4 and TRBJ2-7; 8 nucleotides align to TRBD2. V dropped 5 bases and J dropped 6; count of bases not matched to a gene: 9. The CDR3 sequence is 14 residues long. This chain's CDR3 is CASSLGSGSFEQYV. In DNA, the CDR3 is TGTGCCAGCAGTCTCGGGAGCGGGAGCTTCGAGCAGTACGTC.

This clonotype was picked up many times. The chain joins TRBV7-9 to TRBJ1-2, with a tentative D call TRBD1 (6 bases). Germline CDR1 SEHNR, CDR2 FQNEAQ (reference sequence). The V end lost 2 bases, the J end lost 4 bases, and 14 bases lay between the germline ends. The CDR3 sequence is 15 residues long. Here the CDR3 DNA reads TGTGCCAGCAGCTTATCGAGGGGGGATACCTATGGCTACACCTTC. It codes for CASSLSRGDTYGYTF.

V gene TRBV4-1 combines with J gene TRBJ2-7, with D perhaps assigned TRBD1 or TRBD2 (5 bases each). Trimming removed 1 base from V and 1 base from J, with 11 bases in between. This CDR3 has 15 residues. In germline, CDR1 is MGHRA, CDR2 YSYEKL. This CDR3 is CASSQAPGTSYEQYV. CDR3 sequence (DNA): TGCGCCAGCAGCCAAGCGCCGGGGACGTCCTACGAGCAGTACGTC.

This chain joins TRBV5-1 and TRBJ1-4, with TRBD1 matching over 7 bases. V shed 4 bases, J shed 6 bases, and the junction held 6 bases outside the gene matches. Germline V gives CDR1 SGHRS, CDR2 YFSETQ. The CDR3 has 14 residues. CDR3 coding DNA: TGCGCCAGCAGCAAAACAGGGGTTGATGAAAAACTGTTTTTT. Translation gives CASSKTGVDEKLFF.

A few counts support this clonotype. V is TRBV6-5 and J is TRBJ1-1; D is perhaps TRBD1 (6 bases). The CDR3 totals 14 residues. With 2 bases removed from V and 4 bases from J, the gap between germline ends came to 11 bases. CDR1 and CDR2 from the germline V gene are MNHEY and SVGAGI. The CDR3 nucleotides read TGTGCCAGCAGTTACGCACAGGGATCCACTGAAGCTTTCTTT. Its protein is CASSYAQGSTEAFF.

The rearrangement links TRBV6-1 to TRBJ2-2; 9 positions match TRBD2. V trimming: 6 bases; J trimming: 4 bases; junction bases outside the gene matches: 9. The germline V gene has CDR1 MNHNS and CDR2 SASEGT. This CDR3 is 16 amino acids long. CDR3 in DNA: TGTGCCAGCAGCAAACTTAGCGGGGGACCCACCGGGGAGCTGTTTTTT. Amino acids: CASSKLSGGPTGELFF.

This clonotype has a count of ten or more. The chain links TRBV5-1 to TRBJ2-7; tentatively, D is TRBD2 (6 bases). The V end was cut by 1 base, the J end by 1 base, with 15 bases between. This CDR3 has 16 residues. From germline, CDR1 is SGHRS and CDR2 YFSETQ. The CDR3 protein is CASSLHPAEGSYEQYF. CDR3 bases: TGCGCCAGCAGCTTGCACCCTGCGGAGGGATCCTACGAGCAGTACTTC. Filled out from reference TRBV5-1 and TRBJ2-7, the complete variable domain reads KAGVTQTPRYLIKTRGQQVTLSCSPISGHRSVSWYQQTPGQGLQFLFEYFSETQRNKGNFPGRFSGRQFSNSRSEMNVSTLELGDSALYLCASSLHPAEGSYEQYFGPGTRLTVT.